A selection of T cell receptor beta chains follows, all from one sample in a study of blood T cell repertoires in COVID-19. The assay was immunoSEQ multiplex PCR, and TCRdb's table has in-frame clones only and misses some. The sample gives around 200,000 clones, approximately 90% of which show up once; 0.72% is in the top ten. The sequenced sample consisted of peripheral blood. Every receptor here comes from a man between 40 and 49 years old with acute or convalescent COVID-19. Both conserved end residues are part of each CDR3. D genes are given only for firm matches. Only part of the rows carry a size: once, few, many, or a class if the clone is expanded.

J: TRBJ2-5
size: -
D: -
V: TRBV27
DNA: TGTGCCAGCAGTTTAATGCGGGGCCCCCAAGAGACCCAGTACTTC
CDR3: CASSLMRGPQETQYF

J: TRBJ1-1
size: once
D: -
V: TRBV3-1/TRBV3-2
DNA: TGTGCCAGCAGCCAAGAAAATGAGTACACTGAAGCTTTCTTT
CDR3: CASSQENEYTEAFF

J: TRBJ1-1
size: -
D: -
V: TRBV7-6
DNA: TGTGCCAGCAGCGCGGGACCGACGAACACGGGAGCTTTCTTT
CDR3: CASSAGPTNTGAFF

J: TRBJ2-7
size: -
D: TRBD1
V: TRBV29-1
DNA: TGCAGCGCTGGACAGGGGACCTACGAGCAGTACTTC
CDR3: CSAGQGTYEQYF

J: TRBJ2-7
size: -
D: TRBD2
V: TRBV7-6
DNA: TGTGCCAGCAGCCCAGGGGGCGGGACTAGCGACCACGAGCAGTACTTC
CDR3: CASSPGGGTSDHEQYF

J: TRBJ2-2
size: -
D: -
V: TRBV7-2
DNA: TGTGCCAGCAGCCCATTACAGGGCCCCACCGGGGAGCTGTTTTTT
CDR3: CASSPLQGPTGELFF

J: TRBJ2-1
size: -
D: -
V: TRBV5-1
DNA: TGCGCCAGCCCATACCCCTTGGGGGGAATCTACAATGAGCAGTTCTTC
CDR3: CASPYPLGGIYNEQFF

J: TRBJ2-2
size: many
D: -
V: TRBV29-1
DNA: TGCAGCGTGGGGCAGGGTCACGGGGAGCTGTTTTTT
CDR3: CSVGQGHGELFF

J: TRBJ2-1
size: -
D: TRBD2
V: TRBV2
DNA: TGTGCCAGCAGTGATCCCTCACTAGCGGGTAACAGAGGTGAGCAGTTCTTC
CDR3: CASSDPSLAGNRGEQFF

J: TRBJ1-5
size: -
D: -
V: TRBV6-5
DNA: TGTGCCAGCAGTTACGACAGGTGGAGCAATCAGCCCCAGCATTTT
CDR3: CASSYDRWSNQPQHF

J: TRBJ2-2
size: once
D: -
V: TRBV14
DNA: TGTGCCAGCAGCCAAGAGCCCCTAATCTACACCGGGGAGCTGTTTTTT
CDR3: CASSQEPLIYTGELFF

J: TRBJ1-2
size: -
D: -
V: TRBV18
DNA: TGTGCCAGCTCACCCGGTAGTGGGGGCGGCTATGGCTACACCTTC
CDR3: CASSPGSGGGYGYTF

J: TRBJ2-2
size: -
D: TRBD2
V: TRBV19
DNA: TGTGCCAGTAAACTAGCGGGAGAGAACACCGGGGAGCTGTTTTTT
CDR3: CASKLAGENTGELFF

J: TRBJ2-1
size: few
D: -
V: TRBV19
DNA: TGTGCCAGTAGTAATGGGAGGTATGAGCAGTTCTTC
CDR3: CASSNGRYEQFF

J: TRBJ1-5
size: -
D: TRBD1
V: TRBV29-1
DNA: TGCAGCGTTGAAGAGACAGGGAGAGGCAATCAGCCCCAGCATTTT
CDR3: CSVEETGRGNQPQHF

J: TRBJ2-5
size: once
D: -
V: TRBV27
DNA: TGTGCCAGCAGCCGAGGGGAGACCCAGTACTTC
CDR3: CASSRGETQYF

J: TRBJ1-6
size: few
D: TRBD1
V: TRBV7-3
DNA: TGTGCCAGCAGCTTGGGGTTCGACAGGGCTAATTCACCCCTCCACTTT
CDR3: CASSLGFDRANSPLHF

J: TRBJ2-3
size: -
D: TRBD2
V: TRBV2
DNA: TGTGCCAGCAGTCGGGGGACTAGCGGTACAGATACGCAGTATTTT
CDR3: CASSRGTSGTDTQYF

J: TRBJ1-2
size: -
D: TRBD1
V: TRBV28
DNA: TGTGCCAGCAGTTTCCCTACTCAGGGGGCTGGCTATGGCTACACCTTC
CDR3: CASSFPTQGAGYGYTF

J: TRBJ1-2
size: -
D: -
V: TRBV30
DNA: TGTGCCTGGAGTCTAGGATCTAACTATGGCTACACCTTC
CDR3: CAWSLGSNYGYTF

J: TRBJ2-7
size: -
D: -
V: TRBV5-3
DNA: TGTGCCAGAAGCTTGGCGAAGGGGCGGCTCTACGAGCAGTACTTC
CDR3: CARSLAKGRLYEQYF

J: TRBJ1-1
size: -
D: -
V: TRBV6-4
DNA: TGTGCCAGCACCAGGCGGGGGCTCTTGAACACTGAAGCTTTCTTT
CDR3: CASTRRGLLNTEAFF

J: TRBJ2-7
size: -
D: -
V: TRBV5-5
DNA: TGTGCTGAGGGTTGGCCCTCCTACGAGCAGTACTTC
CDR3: CAEGWPSYEQYF

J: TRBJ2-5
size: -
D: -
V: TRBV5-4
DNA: TGTGCCAGCAGCTCGGGACTTCAAGAGACCCAGTACTTC
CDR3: CASSSGLQETQYF

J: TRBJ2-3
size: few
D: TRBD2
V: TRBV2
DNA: TGTGCCAGCAGTGAAGGTGACGGCGGGGGGGCTTTAGTTACAGATACGCAGTATTTT
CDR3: CASSEGDGGGALVTDTQYF

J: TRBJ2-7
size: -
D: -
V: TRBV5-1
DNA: TGCGCCAGCAGCGGAGGGTACGAGCAGTACTTC
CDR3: CASSGGYEQYF

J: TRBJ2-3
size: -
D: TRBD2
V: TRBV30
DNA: TGTGCCTGGAGTGTTGGCGGGAGTGCAACAGATACGCAGTATTTT
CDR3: CAWSVGGSATDTQYF

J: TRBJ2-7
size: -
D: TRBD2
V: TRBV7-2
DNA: TGTGCCAGCAGCTTAGGTAGGGGACTAGCGGGTTACGAGCAGTACTTC
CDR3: CASSLGRGLAGYEQYF

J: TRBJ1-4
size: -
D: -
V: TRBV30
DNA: TGTGCCTGGAGTGGAGCAACTAATGAAAAACTGTTTTTT
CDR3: CAWSGATNEKLFF

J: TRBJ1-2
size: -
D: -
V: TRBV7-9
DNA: TGTGCCAGCAGCTTAGGGCCCTACTATGGCTACACCTTC
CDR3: CASSLGPYYGYTF

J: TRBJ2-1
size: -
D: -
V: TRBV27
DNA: TGTGCCAGCAGTTTCCATGTGCCCCCGACTGTCTACAATGAGCAGTTCTTC
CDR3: CASSFHVPPTVYNEQFF

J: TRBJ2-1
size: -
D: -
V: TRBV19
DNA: TGTGCCAGTAGCCCTCTAGGATTTAGTTATGAGCAGTTCTTC
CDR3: CASSPLGFSYEQFF

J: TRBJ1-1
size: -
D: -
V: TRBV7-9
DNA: TGTGCCAGCAGCTTAGGCGAAAGCAACACTGAAGCTTTCTTT
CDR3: CASSLGESNTEAFF

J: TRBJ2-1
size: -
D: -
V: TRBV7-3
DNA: TGTGCCAGCAGCTTAACCGGTACCTACAATGAGCAGTTCTTC
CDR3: CASSLTGTYNEQFF

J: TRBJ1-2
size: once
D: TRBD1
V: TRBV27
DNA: TGTGCCAGCAGGCCCGGACAGGGCGGGGGCTACACCTTC
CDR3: CASRPGQGGGYTF

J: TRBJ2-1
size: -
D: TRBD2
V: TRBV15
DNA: TGTGCCACCAGTCTGGGACTAGCGCTTGCCTCCTACAATGAGCAGTTCTTC
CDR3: CATSLGLALASYNEQFF

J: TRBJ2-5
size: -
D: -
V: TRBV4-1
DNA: TGCGCCAGCAGACTAGGAAACAGGGCTGGTGAGACCCAGTACTTC
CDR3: CASRLGNRAGETQYF

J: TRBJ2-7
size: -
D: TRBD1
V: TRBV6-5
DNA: TGTGCCAGCAGTTACTCCCGACAGGGTTCCTACGAGCAGTACTTC
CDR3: CASSYSRQGSYEQYF

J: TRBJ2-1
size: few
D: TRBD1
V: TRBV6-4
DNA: TGTGCCAGCAGTGACGTCGGGACAGGGTTTTCTGAGCAGTTCTTC
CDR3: CASSDVGTGFSEQFF

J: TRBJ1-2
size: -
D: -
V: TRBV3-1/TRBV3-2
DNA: TGTGCCAGCAGTCGCAGGAATACTGGCTACACCTTC
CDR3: CASSRRNTGYTF

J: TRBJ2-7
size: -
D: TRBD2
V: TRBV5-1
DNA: TGCGCCAGCAGCTTGACACGGGAGGGCCTTCAGGAGCAGTACTTC
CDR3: CASSLTREGLQEQYF

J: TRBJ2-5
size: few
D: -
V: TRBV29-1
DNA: TGCAGCGTTGGCCAGGGCGATGTAGGGACCCAGTACTTC
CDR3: CSVGQGDVGTQYF